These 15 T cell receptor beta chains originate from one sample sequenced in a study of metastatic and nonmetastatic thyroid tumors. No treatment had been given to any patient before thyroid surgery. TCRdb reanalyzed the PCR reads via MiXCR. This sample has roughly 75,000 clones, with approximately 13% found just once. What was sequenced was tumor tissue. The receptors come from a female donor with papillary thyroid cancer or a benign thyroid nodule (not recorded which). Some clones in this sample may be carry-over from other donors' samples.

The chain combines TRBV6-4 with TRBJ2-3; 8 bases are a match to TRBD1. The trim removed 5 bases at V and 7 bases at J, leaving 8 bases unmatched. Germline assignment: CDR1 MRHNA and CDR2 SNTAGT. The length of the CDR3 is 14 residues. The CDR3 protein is CASSYDRGMNTQYF. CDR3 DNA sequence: TGTGCCAGCAGTTACGACAGGGGCATGAATACGCAGTATTTT.

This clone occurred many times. The CDR3 reads CASSLVQGIYNEQFF. CDR3 nucleotide sequence: TGTGCCAGCAGCTTAGTACAGGGCATTTACAATGAGCAGTTCTTC. J is TRBJ2-1 and V is TRBV7-9, with D tentatively TRBD1 (6 bases). Germline V gene sequence: CDR1 SEHNR, CDR2 FQNEAQ (reference sequence). This CDR3 has 15 residues. V was shortened by 1 base and J by 4 bases, with 11 bases between the two germline ends.

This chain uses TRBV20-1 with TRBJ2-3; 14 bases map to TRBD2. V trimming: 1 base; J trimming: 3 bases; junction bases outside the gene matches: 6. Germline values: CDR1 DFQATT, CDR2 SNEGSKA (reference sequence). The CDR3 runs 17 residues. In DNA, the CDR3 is TGCAGTGCTAGAGGCGGGACTAGCGGGAGATCGACAGATACGCAGTATTTT. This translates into CSARGGTSGRSTDTQYF.

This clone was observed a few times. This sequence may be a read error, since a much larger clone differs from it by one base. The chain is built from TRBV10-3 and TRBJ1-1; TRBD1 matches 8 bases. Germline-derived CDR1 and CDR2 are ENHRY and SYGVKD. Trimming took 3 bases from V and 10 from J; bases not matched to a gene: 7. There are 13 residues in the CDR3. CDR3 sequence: CAISDRQGAAAFF. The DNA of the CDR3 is TGTGCCATCAGTGATAGGCAGGGGGCTGCAGCTTTCTTT.

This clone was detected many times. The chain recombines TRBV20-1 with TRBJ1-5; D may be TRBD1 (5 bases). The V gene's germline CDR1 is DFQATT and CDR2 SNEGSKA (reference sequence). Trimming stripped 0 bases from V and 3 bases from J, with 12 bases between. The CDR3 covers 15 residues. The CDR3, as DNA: TGCAGTGCTAGAGATCTCGGGACTCACAATCAGCCCCAGCATTTT. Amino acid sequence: CSARDLGTHNQPQHF.

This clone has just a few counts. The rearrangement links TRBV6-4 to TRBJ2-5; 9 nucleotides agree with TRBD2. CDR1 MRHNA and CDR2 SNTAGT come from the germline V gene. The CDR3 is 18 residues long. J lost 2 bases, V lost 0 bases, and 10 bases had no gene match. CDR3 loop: CASSDSPREGGGQETQYF. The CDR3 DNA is TGTGCCAGCAGTGACTCACCGCGGGAGGGCGGAGGTCAAGAGACCCAGTACTTC.

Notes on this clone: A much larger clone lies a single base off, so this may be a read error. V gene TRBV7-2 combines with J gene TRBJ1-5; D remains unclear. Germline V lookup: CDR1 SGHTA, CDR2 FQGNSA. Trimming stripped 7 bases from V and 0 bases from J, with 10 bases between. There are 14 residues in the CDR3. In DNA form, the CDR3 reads TGTGCCAGCACCAAGCAGAATAGCAATCAGCCCCAGCATTTT. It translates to CASTKQNSNQPQHF.

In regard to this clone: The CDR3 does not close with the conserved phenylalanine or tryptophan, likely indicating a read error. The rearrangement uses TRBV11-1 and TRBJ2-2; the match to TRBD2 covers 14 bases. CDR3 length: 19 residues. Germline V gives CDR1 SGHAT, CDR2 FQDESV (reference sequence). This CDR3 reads CASSSISGTSGRLGGDLFL. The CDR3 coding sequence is TGTGCCAGCAGCTCCATCTCCGGGACTAGCGGGAGATTGGGCGGGGATCTGTTTCTT.

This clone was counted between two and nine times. As DNA, the CDR3 is TGTGCCAGCAGTGACGGGGGGGGGCATGGGAAAACAGATACGCAGTATTTT. It encodes CASSDGGGHGKTDTQYF. The V gene is TRBV6-4, the J gene TRBJ2-3; D perhaps matches TRBD2 (7 bases). The V and J ends lost 2 bases and 3 bases respectively, with 18 bases between them. CDR3 size: 17 residues. Germline values: CDR1 MRHNA, CDR2 SNTAGT.

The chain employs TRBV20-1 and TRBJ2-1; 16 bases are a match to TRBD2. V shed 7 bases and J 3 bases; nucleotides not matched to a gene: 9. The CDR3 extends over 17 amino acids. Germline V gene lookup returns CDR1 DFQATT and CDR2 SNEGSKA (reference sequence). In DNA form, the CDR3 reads TGCAGTGGGAGAGGGACTAGCGGGAGGGCCGTCTACAATGAGCAGTTCTTC. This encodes CSGRGTSGRAVYNEQFF.

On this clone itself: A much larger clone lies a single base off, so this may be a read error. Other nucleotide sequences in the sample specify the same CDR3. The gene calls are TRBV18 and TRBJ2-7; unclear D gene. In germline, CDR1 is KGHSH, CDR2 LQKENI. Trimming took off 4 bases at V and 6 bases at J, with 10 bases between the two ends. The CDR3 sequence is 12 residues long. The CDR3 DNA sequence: TGTGCCAGCTCACAAGACTCTGGCGAGCAGTACTTC. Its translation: CASSQDSGEQYF.

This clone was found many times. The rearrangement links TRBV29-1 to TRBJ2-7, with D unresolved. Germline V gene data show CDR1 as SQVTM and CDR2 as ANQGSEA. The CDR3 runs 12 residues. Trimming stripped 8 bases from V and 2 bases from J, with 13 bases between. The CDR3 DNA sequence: TGCAGCTTCTCAGGATTTACCTACGAGCAGTACTTC. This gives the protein CSFSGFTYEQYF.

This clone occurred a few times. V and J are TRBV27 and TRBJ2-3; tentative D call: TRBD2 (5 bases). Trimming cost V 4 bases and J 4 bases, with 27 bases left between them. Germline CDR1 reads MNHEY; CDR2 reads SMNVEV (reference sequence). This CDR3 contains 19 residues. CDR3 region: CASSSHAWSPTRSADTQYF. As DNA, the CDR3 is TGTGCCAGCAGTTCCCATGCTTGGTCCCCCACTAGATCGGCAGATACGCAGTATTTT.

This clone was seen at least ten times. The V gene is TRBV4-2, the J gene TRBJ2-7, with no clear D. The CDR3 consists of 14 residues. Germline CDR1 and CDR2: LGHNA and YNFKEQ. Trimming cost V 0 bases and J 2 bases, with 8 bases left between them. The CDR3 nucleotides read TGTGCCAGCAGCCAAGAGGACGGAACCTACGAGCAGTACTTC. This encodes CASSQEDGTYEQYF.

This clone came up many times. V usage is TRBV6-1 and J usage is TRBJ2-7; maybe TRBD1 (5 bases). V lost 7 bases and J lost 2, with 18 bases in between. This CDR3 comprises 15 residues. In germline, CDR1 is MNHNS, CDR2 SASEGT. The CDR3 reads CASMGLRDRAYEQYF. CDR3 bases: TGTGCCAGCATGGGCTTACGTGACAGAGCCTACGAGCAGTACTTC.